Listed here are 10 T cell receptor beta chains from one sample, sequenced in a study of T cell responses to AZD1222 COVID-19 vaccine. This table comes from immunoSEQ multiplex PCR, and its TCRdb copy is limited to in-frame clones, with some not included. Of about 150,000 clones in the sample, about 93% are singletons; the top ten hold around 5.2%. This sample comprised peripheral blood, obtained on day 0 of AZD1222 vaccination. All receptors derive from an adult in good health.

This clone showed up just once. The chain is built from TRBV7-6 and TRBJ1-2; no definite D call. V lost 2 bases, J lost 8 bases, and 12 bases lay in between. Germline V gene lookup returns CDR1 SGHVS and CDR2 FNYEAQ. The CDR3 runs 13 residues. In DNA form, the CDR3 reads TGTGCCAGCAGCTTACTCTGGGGTGGGGGCTACACCTTC. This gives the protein CASSLLWGGGYTF.

The CDR3, as DNA: TGTGCCAGCAGTTACTCGGATAGCGGTTCACCCCTCCACTTT. This translates into CASSYSDSGSPLHF. The chain couples TRBV6-2 or TRBV6-3 to TRBJ1-6; D unresolved. The CDR3 extends over 14 amino acids. The V end lost 0 bases, the J end lost 9 bases, and 9 bases lay between the germline ends. Looked up from germline, CDR1 is MNHEY and CDR2 is SVGEGT.

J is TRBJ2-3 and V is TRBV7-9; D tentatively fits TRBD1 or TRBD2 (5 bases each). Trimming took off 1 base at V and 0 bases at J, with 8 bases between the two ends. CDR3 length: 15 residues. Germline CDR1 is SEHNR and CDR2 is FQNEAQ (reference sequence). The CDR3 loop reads CASSLDGASTDTQYF. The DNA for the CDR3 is TGTGCCAGCAGCTTAGACGGGGCGAGCACAGATACGCAGTATTTT.

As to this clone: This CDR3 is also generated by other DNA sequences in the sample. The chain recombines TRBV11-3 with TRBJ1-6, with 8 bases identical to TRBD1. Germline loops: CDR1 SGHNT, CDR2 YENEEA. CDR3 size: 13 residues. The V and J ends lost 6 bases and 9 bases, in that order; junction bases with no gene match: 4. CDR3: CASSQGATSPLHF. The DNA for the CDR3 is TGTGCCAGCAGTCAGGGGGCTACTTCACCCCTCCACTTT.

CDR3 DNA: TGTGCCAGCAGTTTGCGCGGGGAACAAGAGACCCAGTACTTC. It yields the protein CASSLRGEQETQYF. The chain carries TRBV6-2 or TRBV6-3 and TRBJ2-5, with D possibly TRBD2 on 6 matching bases. The CDR3 totals 14 residues. From germline, CDR1 is MNHEY and CDR2 SVGEGT. V was pared by 4 bases and J by 2 bases, with 11 bases between.

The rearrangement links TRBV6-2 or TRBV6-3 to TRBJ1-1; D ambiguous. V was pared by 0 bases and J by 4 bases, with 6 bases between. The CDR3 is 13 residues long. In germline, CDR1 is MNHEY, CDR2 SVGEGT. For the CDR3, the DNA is TGTGCCAGCAGTTACTCTCGAACCACTGAAGCTTTCTTT. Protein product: CASSYSRTTEAFF.

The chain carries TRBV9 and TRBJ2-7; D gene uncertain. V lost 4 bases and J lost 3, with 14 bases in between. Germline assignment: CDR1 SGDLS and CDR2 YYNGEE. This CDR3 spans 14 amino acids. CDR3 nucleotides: TGTGCCAGCAGCCCCCAGGTGGGAATCTACGAGCAGTACTTC. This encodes CASSPQVGIYEQYF.

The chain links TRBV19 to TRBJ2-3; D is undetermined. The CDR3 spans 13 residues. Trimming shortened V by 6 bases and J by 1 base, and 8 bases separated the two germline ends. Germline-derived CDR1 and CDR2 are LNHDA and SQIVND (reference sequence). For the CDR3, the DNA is TGTGCCAGTAGCCAACTTCGCACAGATACGCAGTATTTT. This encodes CASSQLRTDTQYF.

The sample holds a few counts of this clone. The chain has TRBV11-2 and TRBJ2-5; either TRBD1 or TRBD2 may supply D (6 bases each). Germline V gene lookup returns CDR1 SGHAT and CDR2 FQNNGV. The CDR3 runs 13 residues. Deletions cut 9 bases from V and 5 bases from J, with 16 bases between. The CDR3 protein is CASTWGASETQYF. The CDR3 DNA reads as TGTGCCAGTACGTGGGGGGCCAGCGAGACCCAGTACTTC.

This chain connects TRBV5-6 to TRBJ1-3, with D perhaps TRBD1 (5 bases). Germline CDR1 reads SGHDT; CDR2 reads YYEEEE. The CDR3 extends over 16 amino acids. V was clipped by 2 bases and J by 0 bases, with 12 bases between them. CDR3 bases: TGTGCCAGCAGCTTCAGGGCCACGAGCTCTGGAAACACCATATATTTT. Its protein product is CASSFRATSSGNTIYF. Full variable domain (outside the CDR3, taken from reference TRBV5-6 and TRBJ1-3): DAGVTQSPTHLIKTRGQQVTLRCSPKSGHDTVSWYQQALGQGPQFIFQYYEEEERQRGNFPDRFSGHQFPNYSSELNVNALLLGDSALYLCASSFRATSSGNTIYFGEGSWLTVV.